The present T cell receptor (beta chain) was sequenced within a study of cytomegalovirus exposure and HLA in healthy donors. The CDR3 extends over 14 amino acids. Germline CDR1 SGHNT, CDR2 YYREEE (reference sequence). The ends lost 7 bases at V and 1 base at J; junction bases unmatched: 7. Study-level findings and limits: There were around 160 TCR beta chains listed as cytomegalovirus-associated. There were reportedly fewer N-insertions in an Asian-associated ancestry cluster than the roughly 680-donor mean, in a later analysis. HLA-A and HLA-B allele assignments for most subjects were reportedly predicted accurately using TCR beta sequences.

On this clone itself: Antigen: not known.

In the PCR, 60 Vbeta and 13 Jbeta primers were used. The method was immunoSEQ multiplex PCR; TCRdb's version includes in-frame clones alone and lacks a portion of them. Of 150,000 to 200,000 clones in the sample, around three quarters were seen once. Each donor was healthy, and each was a bone marrow donor. The TCR was taken from a man younger than 40 in good health and CMV-seronegative. The sequenced material came from PBMCs. J is TRBJ1-1 and V is TRBV5-4, with 7 bases aligning to TRBD1. The CDR3 is CASLSGQKNTEAFF. The CDR3 DNA is TGTGCCAGCTTATCGGGACAGAAGAACACTGAAGCTTTCTTT.